This section outlines one T cell receptor (beta chain) sequence together with its context. Germline CDR1 is SGHRS and CDR2 is YFSETQ. The CDR3 has 14 residues. V lost 4 bases to trimming and J lost 4 bases, with 14 bases between them. Via MiXCR, TCRdb re-called the RACE reads, giving one row per CDR3 protein. The table includes 80,000 to 100,000 distinct CDR3 sequences, 8% to 10% detected once. The sample originates from a study of human T cells and chemical hapten exposure. Time point of the sample: pre-sensitization, week 0. Specified treatment: therapeutic diphenylcyclopropenone sensitization with weekly scalp DPC.

The sequence was collected from a woman aged 40-49 years with alopecia areata. Some clones in this sample may be carry-over from other donors' samples. V is TRBV5-1 and J is TRBJ2-5; no clear D gene. This specimen consisted of whole blood, obtained in connection with sensitization to the hapten diphenylcyclopropenone (DPC). The CDR3, as DNA: TGCGCCAGCAGCACAGCGCCTCAGTCAGAGACCCAGTACTTC. Translation gives CASSTAPQSETQYF. Based on the CDR3 plus reference TRBV5-1 and TRBJ2-5, the full variable domain is KAGVTQTPRYLIKTRGQQVTLSCSPISGHRSVSWYQQTPGQGLQFLFEYFSETQRNKGNFPGRFSGRQFSNSRSEMNVSTLELGDSALYLCASSTAPQSETQYFGPGTRLLVL.